This T cell receptor beta chain is from a study of human T cells and chemical hapten exposure. Study in general: Sensitization applied 2% DPC to approximately 2 cm by approximately 2 cm of upper inner arm skin. Upper-back patches of 0.01% DPC were read at 6 days. Study conclusions and caveats: Since the donors had alopecia, their immune response may not be the same as that of healthy people.

CDR3 length equals 12 residues. Deletions cut 0 bases from V and 3 bases from J, with 4 bases between. Germline V gene sequence: CDR1 SGHRS, CDR2 YFSETQ. MiXCR, applied by TCRdb to the RACE reads, yields one record per CDR3 protein. Of tens of thousands of distinct CDR3 sequences listed, roughly a tenth are singletons. Noted time point: pre-sensitization, week 0. Treatment in this sample: therapeutic diphenylcyclopropenone sensitization with weekly scalp DPC. Each donor was an alopecia patient between 18 and 70 years of age who qualified for DPC. On this clonotype: The antigen is unknown.

The specimen was whole blood, collected in connection with sensitization to the hapten diphenylcyclopropenone (DPC). J is TRBJ2-7 and V is TRBV5-1; D unclear. This TCR was recovered from a woman in her forties with alopecia areata. Some clones in this sample may be carry-over from other donors' samples. The CDR3 spells CASSLDNYEQYF. The DNA of the CDR3 is TGCGCCAGCAGCTTGGACAACTACGAGCAGTACTTC.